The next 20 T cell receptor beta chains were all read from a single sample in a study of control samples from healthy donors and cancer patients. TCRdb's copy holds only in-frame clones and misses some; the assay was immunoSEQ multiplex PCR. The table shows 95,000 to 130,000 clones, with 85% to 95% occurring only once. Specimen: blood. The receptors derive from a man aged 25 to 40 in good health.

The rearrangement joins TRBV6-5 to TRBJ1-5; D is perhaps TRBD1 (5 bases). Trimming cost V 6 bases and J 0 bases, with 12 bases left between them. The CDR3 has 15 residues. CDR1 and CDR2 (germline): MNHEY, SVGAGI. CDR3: CASSIRGDSNQPQHF. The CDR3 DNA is TGTGCCAGCAGCATCCGGGGGGATAGCAATCAGCCCCAGCATTTT.

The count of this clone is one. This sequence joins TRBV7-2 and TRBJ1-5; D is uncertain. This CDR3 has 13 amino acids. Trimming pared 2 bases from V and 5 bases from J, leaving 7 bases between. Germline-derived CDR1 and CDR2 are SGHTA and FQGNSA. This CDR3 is CASSLITYQPQHF. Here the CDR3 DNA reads TGTGCCAGCAGCTTAATCACCTATCAGCCCCAGCATTTT.

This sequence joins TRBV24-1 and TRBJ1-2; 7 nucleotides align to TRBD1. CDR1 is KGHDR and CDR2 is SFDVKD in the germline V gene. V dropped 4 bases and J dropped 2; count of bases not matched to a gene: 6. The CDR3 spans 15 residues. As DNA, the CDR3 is TGTGCCACCAGTGACTCGACAGGGAGAAACTATGGCTACACCTTC. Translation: CATSDSTGRNYGYTF.

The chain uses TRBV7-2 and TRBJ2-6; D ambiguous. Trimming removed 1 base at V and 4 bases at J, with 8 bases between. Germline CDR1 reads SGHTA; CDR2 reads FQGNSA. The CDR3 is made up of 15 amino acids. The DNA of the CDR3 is TGTGCCAGCAGCTTAGGGGGTGGCGGGGCCAACGTCCTGACTTTC. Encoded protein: CASSLGGGGANVLTF.

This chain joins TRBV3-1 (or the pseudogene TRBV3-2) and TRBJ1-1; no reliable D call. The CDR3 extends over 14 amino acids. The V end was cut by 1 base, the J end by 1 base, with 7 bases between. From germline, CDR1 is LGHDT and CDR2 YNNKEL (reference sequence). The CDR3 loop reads CASSQGWTNTEAFF. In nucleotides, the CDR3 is TGTGCCAGCAGCCAAGGGTGGACGAACACTGAAGCTTTCTTT.

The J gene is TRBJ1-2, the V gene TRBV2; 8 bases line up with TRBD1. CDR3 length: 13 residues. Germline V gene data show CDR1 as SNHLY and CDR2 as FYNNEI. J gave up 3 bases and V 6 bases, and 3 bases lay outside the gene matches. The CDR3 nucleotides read TGTGCCAGCAGGACAGGGGTACACTATGGCTACACCTTC. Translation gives CASRTGVHYGYTF.

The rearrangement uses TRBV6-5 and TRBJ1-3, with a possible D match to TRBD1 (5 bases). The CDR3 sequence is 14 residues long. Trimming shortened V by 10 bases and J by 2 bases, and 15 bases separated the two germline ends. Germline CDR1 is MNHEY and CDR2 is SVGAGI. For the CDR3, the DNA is TGTGCCACCATTCCCGGAGGGGCTGGAAACACCATATATTTT. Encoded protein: CATIPGGAGNTIYF.

The DNA for the CDR3 is TGTGCCACCAGTGACGACAGGGGAGGCTATGGCTACACCTTC. It yields the protein CATSDDRGGYGYTF. The rearrangement uses TRBV24-1 and TRBJ1-2; 8 nucleotides agree with TRBD1. The trim removed 4 bases at V and 4 bases at J, leaving 4 bases unmatched. The CDR3 extends over 14 amino acids. In germline, CDR1 is KGHDR, CDR2 SFDVKD.

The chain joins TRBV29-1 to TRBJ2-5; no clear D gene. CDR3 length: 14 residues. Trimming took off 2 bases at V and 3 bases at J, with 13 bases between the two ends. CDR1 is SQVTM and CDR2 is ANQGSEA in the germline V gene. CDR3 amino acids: CSVEPGVSKETQYF. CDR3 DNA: TGCAGCGTTGAACCTGGGGTGAGCAAAGAGACCCAGTACTTC.

The CDR3 loop is CASSPPSGGRGEKLFF. CDR3 sequence (DNA): TGTGCCAGCTCACCACCGTCGGGGGGGCGCGGTGAAAAACTGTTTTTT. This rearrangement joins TRBV18 to TRBJ1-4; tentatively, D is TRBD1 (6 bases). Germline lookup yields CDR1 KGHSH and CDR2 LQKENI. The CDR3 is 16 residues long. V was shortened by 0 bases and J by 7 bases, with 15 bases between the two germline ends. Variable domain in full (rest from reference TRBV18 and TRBJ1-4): NAGVMQNPRHLVRRRGQEARLRCSPMKGHSHVYWYRQLPEEGLKFMVYLQKENIIDESGMPKERFSAEFPKEGPSILRIQQVVRGDSAAYFCASSPPSGGRGEKLFFGSGTQLSVL.

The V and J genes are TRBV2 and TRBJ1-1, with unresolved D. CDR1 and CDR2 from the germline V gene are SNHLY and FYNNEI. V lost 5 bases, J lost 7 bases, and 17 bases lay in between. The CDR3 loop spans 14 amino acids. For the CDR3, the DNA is TGTGCCAGCAGTCCCCCCCTAGGGCAGATTGAAGCTTTCTTT. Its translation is CASSPPLGQIEAFF.

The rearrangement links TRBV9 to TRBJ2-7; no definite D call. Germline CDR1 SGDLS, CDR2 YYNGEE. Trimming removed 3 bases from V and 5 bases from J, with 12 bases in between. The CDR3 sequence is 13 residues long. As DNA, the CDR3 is TGTGCCAGCAGCGCAGAGACCGATAACGAGCAGTACGTC. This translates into CASSAETDNEQYV.

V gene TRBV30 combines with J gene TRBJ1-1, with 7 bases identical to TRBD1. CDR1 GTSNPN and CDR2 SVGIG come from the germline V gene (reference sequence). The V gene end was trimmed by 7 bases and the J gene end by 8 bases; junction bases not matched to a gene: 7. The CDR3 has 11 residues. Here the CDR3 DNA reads TGTGCCTCACAGGGGCTTGGGGAAGCTTTCTTT. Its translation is CASQGLGEAFF.

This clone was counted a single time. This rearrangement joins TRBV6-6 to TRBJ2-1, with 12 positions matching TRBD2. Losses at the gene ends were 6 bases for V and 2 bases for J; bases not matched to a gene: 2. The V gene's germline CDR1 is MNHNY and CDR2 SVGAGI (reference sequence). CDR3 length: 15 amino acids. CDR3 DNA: TGTGCCAGCAGCCTAGCGGGGGGGCCCTACAATGAGCAGTTCTTC. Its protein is CASSLAGGPYNEQFF.

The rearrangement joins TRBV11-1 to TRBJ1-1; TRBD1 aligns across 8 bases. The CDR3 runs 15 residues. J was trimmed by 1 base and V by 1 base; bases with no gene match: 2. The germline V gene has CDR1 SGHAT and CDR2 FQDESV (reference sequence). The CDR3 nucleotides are TGTGCCAGCAGCTTAGGTACAGGGGGGAACACTGAAGCTTTCTTT. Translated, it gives CASSLGTGGNTEAFF.

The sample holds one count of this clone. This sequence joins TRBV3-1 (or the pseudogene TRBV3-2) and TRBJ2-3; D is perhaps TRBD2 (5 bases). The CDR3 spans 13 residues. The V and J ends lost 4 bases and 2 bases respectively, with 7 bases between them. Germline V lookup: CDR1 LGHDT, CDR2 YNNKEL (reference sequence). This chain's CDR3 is CASSPRVTDTQYF. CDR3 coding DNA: TGTGCCAGCAGCCCGAGGGTCACAGATACGCAGTATTTT.

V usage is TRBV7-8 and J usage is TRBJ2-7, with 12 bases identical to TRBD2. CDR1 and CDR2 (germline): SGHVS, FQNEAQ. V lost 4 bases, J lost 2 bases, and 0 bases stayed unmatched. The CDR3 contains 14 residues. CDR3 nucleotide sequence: TGTGCCAGCAGCTCTAGCGGGGGGGCCTACGAGCAGTACGTC. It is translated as CASSSSGGAYEQYV.

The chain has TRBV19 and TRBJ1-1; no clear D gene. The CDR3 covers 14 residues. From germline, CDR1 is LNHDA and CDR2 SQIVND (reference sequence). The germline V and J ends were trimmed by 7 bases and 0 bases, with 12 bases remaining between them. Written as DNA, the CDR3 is TGTGCCAGTACGCCCGGTTACATGAACACTGAAGCTTTCTTT. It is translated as CASTPGYMNTEAFF.

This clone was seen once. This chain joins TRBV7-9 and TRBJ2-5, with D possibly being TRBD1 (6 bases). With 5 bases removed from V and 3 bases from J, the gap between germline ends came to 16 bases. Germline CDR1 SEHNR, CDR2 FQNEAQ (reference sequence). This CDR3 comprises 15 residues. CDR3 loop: CASSPPRTAKETQYF. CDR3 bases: TGTGCCAGCAGCCCCCCAAGGACAGCCAAAGAGACCCAGTACTTC.

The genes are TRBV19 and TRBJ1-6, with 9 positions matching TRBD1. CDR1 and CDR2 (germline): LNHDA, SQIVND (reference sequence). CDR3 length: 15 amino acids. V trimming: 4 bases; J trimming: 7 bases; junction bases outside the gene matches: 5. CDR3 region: CASSTGQGNNSPLHF. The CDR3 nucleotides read TGTGCCAGTAGTACGGGACAGGGTAACAATTCACCCCTCCACTTT.